A selection of T cell receptor beta chains follows, all from one sample in a study of blood T cell repertoires in COVID-19. Libraries were prepared by immunoSEQ multiplex PCR; TCRdb keeps only in-frame clonotypes and omits some of them. The sample contains approximately 69,000 clones, roughly 80% of which appear only once. Input material: peripheral blood. The receptors derive from a man in his sixties with acute or convalescent COVID-19. Each CDR3 is given without its conserved first and last residue.

v_gene	j_gene	CDR3aa
TRBV5-1	TRBJ1-6	ASSMGVGGNSPLH
TRBV12-5	TRBJ1-5	ASGLVSGSSHGSQH
TRBV27	TRBJ1-5	ASSLNRGPNQPQH
TRBV5-8	TRBJ1-1	ASSLGGTGGTEAF
TRBV6-5	TRBJ2-7	ASSDSGGKREQY
TRBV5-5	TRBJ2-2	ASSLGPAGGAGGELF
TRBV6-2/TRBV6-3	TRBJ1-4	ASSRDSRNEKLF
TRBV11-2	TRBJ2-7	ASSPTASYEQY
TRBV4-1	TRBJ2-3	ASRGGADTQY
TRBV4-1	TRBJ2-1	ASSQVSVRTPSYNEQF
TRBV9	TRBJ2-3	ASSVGVAGTTDTQY
TRBV5-1	TRBJ1-1	ASSPGGTEAF
TRBV18	TRBJ1-2	ASSPGDRGNYGYT
TRBV11-2	TRBJ2-1	ASSLQGSYNEQF
TRBV18	TRBJ1-2	ASSPTGQEANYGYT
TRBV6-5	TRBJ1-1	ASIKQGSTEAF
TRBV4-3	TRBJ2-7	ASSPSGARPYEQY
TRBV2	TRBJ1-1	ASGTGGRNTEAF
TRBV5-6	TRBJ1-1	ASSSIPGHPNTEAF
TRBV6-5	TRBJ1-5	ASRPRQGSNQPQH
TRBV5-6	TRBJ1-1	ASSLISKRYMNTEAF
TRBV5-8	TRBJ2-5	ASTPEETQY
TRBV11-3	TRBJ2-2	ASSPGQGETGELF